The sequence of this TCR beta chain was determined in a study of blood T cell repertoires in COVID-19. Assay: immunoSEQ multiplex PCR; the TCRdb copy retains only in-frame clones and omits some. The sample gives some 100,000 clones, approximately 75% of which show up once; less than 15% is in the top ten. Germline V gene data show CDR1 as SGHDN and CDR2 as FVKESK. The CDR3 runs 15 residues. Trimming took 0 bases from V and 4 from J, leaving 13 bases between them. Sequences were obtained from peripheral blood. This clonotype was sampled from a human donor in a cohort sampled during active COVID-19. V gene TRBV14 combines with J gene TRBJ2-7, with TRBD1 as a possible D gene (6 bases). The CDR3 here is CASSQDSGQRYEQYF. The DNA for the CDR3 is TGTGCCAGCAGCCAAGATTCCGGACAGAGATACGAGCAGTACTTC.